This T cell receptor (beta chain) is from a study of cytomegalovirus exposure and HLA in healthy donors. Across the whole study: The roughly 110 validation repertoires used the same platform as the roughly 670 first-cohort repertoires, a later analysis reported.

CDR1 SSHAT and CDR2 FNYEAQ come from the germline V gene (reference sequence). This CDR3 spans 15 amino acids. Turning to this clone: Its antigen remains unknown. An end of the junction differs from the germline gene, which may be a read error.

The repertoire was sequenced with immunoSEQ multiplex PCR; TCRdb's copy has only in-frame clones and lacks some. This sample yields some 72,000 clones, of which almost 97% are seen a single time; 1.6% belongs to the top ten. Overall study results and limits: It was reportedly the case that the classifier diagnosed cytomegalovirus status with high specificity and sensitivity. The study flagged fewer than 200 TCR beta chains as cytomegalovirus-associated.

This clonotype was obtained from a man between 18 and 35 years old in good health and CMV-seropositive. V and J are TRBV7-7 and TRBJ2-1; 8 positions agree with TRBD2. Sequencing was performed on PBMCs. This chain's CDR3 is CASSLGLAGNNEQFF. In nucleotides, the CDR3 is TGTGCTAGCAGCTTAGGTCTAGCGGGTAACAATGAGCAGTTCTTC.